Reported below is one T cell receptor (beta chain). The data belong to a study of blood T cell repertoires in COVID-19. Per the study methods: The authors estimated nucleated cell counts from reference gene primer amplification. Generated by immunoSEQ multiplex PCR, the TCRdb table keeps only in-frame clones and is missing some. That table furnishes V, J and clone size, whereas the DNA furnished D and trimming. The sample holds about 210,000 clones, around four fifths seen once. Cohort 3 recovered donors had two negative PCRs, clearance, or symptom resolution. The sample taken for sequencing was PBMCs or T cells enriched from blood (not recorded which). This sequence was found in a man in his forties who had recovered from COVID-19.

The CDR3 protein is CASSLTSGTDTQYF. The DNA of the CDR3 is TGTGCCAGCAGCCTGACTAGCGGCACAGATACGCAGTATTTT. V gene TRBV7-9 combines with J gene TRBJ2-3; 8 bases line up with TRBD2. From germline, CDR1 is SEHNR and CDR2 FQNEAQ (reference sequence). The CDR3 consists of 14 residues. The V segment lost 5 bases and the J segment 1 base; nucleotides outside the gene matches: 2.